The rows below give T cell receptor beta chains drawn from one sample of a study of vaccination effects on CD4 cells after COVID-19. Method: immunoSEQ multiplex PCR; TCRdb's copy keeps in-frame clones and lacks some. The table lists tens of thousands of clones, around two thirds of them singletons. The antigens of these receptors remain unknown. The starting material was CD4+ T cells from PBMCs cultured without peptide, obtained after COVID-19 vaccination. These receptors originate from a human donor who received a COVID-19 vaccine. The CDR3 runs from the conserved cysteine through the conserved F or W.

v_call	j_call	cdr3_aa
TRBV5-1	TRBJ2-5	CASSPMGLAGQETQYF
TRBV19	TRBJ1-2	CASSVPQPGQGPYTF
TRBV5-1	TRBJ2-3	CASSLLAGGSITDTQYF
TRBV11-2	TRBJ2-5	CASSLTAIQETQYF
TRBV19	TRBJ2-4	CASSIGAGGKNIQYF
TRBV5-4	TRBJ1-5	CASSLAASSNQPQHF
TRBV2	TRBJ2-2	CASSRLRNTGELFF
TRBV7-2	TRBJ2-1	CASSTTTLAGGGYNEQFF
TRBV4-1	TRBJ1-2	CASSPEQRRANYGYTF
TRBV2	TRBJ1-3	CASRGQGASGNTIYF
TRBV2	TRBJ2-6	CASSLDRVGANVLTF
TRBV7-3	TRBJ2-3	CASSSGSGTDTQYF
TRBV5-1	TRBJ2-1	CASKPEPGGQGALLGLF
TRBV3-1/TRBV3-2	TRBJ1-2	CASSQGKGMYYGYTF
TRBV30	TRBJ1-6	CACSAYRASPLHF
TRBV11-2	TRBJ1-4	CASSLTPSPYEKLFF
TRBV12-5	NA	CASHRGSGQPQYF
TRBV3-1/TRBV3-2	TRBJ1-6	CASSQEPSPLHF
TRBV4-1	TRBJ2-3	CASRLTSGGVTTQYF